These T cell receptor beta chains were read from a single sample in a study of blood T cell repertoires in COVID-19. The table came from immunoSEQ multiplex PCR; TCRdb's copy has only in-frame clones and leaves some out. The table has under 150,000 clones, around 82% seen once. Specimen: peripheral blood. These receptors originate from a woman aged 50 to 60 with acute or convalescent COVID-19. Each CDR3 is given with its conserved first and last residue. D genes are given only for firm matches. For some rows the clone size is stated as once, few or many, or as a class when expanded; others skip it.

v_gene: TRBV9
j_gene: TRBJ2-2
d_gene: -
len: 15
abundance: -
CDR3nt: TGTGCCAGCAGCGCTAGAGGAGGGAACACCGGGGAGCTGTTTTTT
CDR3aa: CASSARGGNTGELFF

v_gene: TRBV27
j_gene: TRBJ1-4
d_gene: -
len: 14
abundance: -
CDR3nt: TGTGCCAGCAGTCCGGGAGACTACCTAGAAAAACTGTTTTTT
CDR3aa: CASSPGDYLEKLFF

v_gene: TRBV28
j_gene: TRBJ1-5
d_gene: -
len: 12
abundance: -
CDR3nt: TGTGCCAGCAGACCCTACAATCAGCCCCAGCATTTT
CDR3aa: CASRPYNQPQHF

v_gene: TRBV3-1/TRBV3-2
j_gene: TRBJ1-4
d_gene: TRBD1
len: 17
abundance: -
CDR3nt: TGTGCCAGCAGCTCTCTACCCCCGGGACAGGGAAATGAAAAACTGTTTTTT
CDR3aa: CASSSLPPGQGNEKLFF

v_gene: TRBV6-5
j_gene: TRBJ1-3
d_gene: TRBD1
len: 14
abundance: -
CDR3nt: TGTGCCAGCAGTTCGACAGGGAATGGTGGGACCATATATTTT
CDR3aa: CASSSTGNGGTIYF

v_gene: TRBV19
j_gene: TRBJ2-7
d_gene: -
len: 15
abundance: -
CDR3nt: TGTGCCAGTAGTATAAGGGCAGGGATGAAGAACGAGCAGTACTTC
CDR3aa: CASSIRAGMKNEQYF

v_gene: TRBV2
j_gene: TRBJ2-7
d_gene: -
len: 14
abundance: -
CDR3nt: TGTGCCAGCAGTGAAGCGGCCTGGTCCTACGAGCAGTACTTC
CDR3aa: CASSEAAWSYEQYF

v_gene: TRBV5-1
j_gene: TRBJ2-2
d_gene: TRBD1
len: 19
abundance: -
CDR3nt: TGCGCCAGCAGCTTGGAAGCAGGGGGCGCGTTCTTTATTACCGGGGAGCTGTTTTTT
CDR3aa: CASSLEAGGAFFITGELFF

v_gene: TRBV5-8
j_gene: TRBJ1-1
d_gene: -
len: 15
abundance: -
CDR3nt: TGTGCCAGCAGTCCATGGAAGGGCGGGCAAGCTGAAGCTTTCTTT
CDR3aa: CASSPWKGGQAEAFF

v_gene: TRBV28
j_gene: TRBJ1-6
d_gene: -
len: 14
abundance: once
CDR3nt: TGTGCCAGTGGGAGGTTGTCCTATAATTCACCCCTCCACTTT
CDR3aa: CASGRLSYNSPLHF

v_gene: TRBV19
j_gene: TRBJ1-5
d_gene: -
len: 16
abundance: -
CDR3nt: TGTGCCAGTAGTATAGATCGGGGGATTGGTGATCAGCCCCAGCATTTT
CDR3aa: CASSIDRGIGDQPQHF

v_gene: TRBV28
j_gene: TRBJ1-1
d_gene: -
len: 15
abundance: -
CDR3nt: TGTGCCAGCAGTTTCTACCTTACAGTGAACACTGAAGCTTTCTTT
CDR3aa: CASSFYLTVNTEAFF

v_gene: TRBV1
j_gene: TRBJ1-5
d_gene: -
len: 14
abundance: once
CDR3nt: TGCACCAGCCGCATACGGGGAGGCAATCAGCCCCAGCATTTT
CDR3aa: CTSRIRGGNQPQHF

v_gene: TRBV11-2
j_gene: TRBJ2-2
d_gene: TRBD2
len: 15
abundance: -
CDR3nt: TGTGCCAGCAGCTTAGGCGGGGGGATCACCGGGGAGCTGTTTTTT
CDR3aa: CASSLGGGITGELFF

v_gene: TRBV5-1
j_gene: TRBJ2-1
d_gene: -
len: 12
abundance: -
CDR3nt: TGCGCCAGCAGTCTCAGTGGTAATGAGCAGTTCTTC
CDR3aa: CASSLSGNEQFF

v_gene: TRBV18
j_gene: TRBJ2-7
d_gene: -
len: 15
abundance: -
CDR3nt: TGTGCCAGCTCACCCGACACCGCCCTATCTTACGAGCAGTACTTC
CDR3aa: CASSPDTALSYEQYF

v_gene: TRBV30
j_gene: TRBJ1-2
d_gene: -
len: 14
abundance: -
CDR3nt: TGTGCCTGTATCCCTATGACGCGGAAATATGGCTACACCTTC
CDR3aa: CACIPMTRKYGYTF

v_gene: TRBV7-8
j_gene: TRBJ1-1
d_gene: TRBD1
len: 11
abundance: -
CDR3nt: TGTGCCAGCAGCCCGGACAGGGAGGCTTTCTTT
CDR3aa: CASSPDREAFF

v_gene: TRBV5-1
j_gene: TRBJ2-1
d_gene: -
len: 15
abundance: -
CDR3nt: TGCGCCAGCACAACTAGTTCCAGCTCCTACAATGAGCAGTTCTTC
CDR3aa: CASTTSSSSYNEQFF

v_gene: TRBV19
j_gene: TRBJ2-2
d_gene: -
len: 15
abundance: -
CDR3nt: TGTGCCAGTAGTATGTTCGGGGGGCTGGCCGGGGAGCTGTTTTTT
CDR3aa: CASSMFGGLAGELFF

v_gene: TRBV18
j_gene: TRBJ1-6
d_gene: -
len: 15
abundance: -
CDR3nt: TGTGCCAGCTCACCGGGGGGGACTAATAATTCACCCCTCCACTTT
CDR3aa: CASSPGGTNNSPLHF

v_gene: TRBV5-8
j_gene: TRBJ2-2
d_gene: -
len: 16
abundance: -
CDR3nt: TGTGCCAGCAGCTTAACGTTTTCAGGGTACACCGGGGAGCTGTTTTTT
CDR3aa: CASSLTFSGYTGELFF

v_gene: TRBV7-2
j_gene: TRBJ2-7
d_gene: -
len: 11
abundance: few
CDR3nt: TGTGCCAGCCTGAGAGGCTACGAGCAGTACTTC
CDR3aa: CASLRGYEQYF

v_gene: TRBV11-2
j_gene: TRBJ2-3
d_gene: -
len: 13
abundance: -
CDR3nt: TGTGCCAGCAGCTCCATCAGGGCCGATACGCAGTATTTT
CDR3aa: CASSSIRADTQYF

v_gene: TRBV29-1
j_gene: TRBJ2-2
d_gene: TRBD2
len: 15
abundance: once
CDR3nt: TGCAGCGCCGAAGAGCGGGGGGGCAGGTCCGGGGAGCTGTTTTTT
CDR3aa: CSAEERGGRSGELFF

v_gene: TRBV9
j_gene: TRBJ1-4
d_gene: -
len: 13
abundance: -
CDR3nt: TGTGCCAGCAACAACAGGGTGGATGAAAAACTGTTTTTT
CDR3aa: CASNNRVDEKLFF

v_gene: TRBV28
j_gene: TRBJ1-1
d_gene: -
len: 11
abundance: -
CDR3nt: TGTGCCAGCACCCGGTACACTGAAGCTTTCTTT
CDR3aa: CASTRYTEAFF

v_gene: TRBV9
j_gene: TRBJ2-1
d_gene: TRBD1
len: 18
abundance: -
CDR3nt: TGTGCCAGCAGCTCGAGTCCCTACAGGGGACACTCTGAATATGAGCAGTTCTTC
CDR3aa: CASSSSPYRGHSEYEQFF

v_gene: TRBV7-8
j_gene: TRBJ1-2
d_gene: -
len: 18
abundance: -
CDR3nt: TGTGCCAGCAGCTTGGGGGCACAGGGCGTACTTGGGATCGATGGCTACACCTTC
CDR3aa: CASSLGAQGVLGIDGYTF

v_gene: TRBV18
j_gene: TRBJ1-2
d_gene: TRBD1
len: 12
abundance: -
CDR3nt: TGTGCCAGCTCAGGGGACAGCGATGGCTACACCTTC
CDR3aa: CASSGDSDGYTF

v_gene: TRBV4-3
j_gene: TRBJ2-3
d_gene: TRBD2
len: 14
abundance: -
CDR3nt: TGCGCCAGCAGCCCGGGGGGGGAGCGGGATACGCAGTATTTT
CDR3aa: CASSPGGERDTQYF

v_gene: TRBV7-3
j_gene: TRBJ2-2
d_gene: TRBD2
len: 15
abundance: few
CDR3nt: TGTGCCAGCAGCTTACAACTAGCGGGGGATGGGGAGCTGTTTTTT
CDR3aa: CASSLQLAGDGELFF

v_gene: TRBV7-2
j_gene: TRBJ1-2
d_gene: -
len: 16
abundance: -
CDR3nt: TGTGCCAGCAGCACCAACGGGGGACTTCCTAACTATGGCTACACCTTC
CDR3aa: CASSTNGGLPNYGYTF

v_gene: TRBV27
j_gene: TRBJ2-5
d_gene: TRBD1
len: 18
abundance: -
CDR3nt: TGTGCCAGCTGTAATGGGGAACTAAGGGGACAGCCTCAAGAGACCCAGTACTTC
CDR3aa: CASCNGELRGQPQETQYF

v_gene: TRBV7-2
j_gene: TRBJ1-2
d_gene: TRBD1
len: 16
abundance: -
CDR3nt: TGTGCCAGCAGCCCCTCGGACAGGGAGGGAGGCTATGGCTACACCTTC
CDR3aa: CASSPSDREGGYGYTF

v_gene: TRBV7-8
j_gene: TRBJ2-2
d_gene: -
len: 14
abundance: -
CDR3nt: TGTGCCAGCAGCTTATGGGTAGGGGCCGGGGAGCTGTTTTTT
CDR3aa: CASSLWVGAGELFF

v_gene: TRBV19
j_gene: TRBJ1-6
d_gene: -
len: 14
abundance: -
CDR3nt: TGTGCCAGTAACCCAGGGGTTGTCAATTCACCCCTCCACTTT
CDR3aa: CASNPGVVNSPLHF

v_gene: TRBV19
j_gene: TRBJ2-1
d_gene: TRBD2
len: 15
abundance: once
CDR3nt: TGTGCCAGTAGTACCGGGGGGGGTACCTACAATGAGCAGTTCTTC
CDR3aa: CASSTGGGTYNEQFF

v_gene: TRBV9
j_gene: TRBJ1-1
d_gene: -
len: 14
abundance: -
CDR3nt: TGTGCCAGCAGCGTAGTATCAGCGAATACGGAAGCTTTCTTT
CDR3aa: CASSVVSANTEAFF

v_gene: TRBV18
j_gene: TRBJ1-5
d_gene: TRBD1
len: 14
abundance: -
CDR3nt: TGTGCCAGCTCACTTACAGGGGAGAATCAGCCCCAGCATTTT
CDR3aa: CASSLTGENQPQHF

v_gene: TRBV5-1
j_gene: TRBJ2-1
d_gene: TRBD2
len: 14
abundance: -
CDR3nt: TGCGCCAGCACCGTAGCGGGCTTGACTTCGTGGCAGTTCTTC
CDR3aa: CASTVAGLTSWQFF

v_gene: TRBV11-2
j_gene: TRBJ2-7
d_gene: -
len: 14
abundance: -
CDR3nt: TGTGCCAGCAGCCCCGCAGGGTGGACCTACGAGCAGTACTTC
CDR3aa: CASSPAGWTYEQYF

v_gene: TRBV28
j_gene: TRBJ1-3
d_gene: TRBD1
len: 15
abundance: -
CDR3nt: TGTGCCAGTTTTACAGGGGGCGCGGCTGGAAACACCATATATTTT
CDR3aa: CASFTGGAAGNTIYF